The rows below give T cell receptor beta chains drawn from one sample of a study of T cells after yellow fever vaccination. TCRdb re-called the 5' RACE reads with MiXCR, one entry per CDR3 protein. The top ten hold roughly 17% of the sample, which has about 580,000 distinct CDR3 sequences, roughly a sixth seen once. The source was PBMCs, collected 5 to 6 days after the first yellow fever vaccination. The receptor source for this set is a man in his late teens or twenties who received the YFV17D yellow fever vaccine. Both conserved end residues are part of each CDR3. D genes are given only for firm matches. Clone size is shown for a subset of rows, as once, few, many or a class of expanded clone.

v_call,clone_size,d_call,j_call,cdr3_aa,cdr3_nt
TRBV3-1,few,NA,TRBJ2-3,CASGASEDTDTQYF,TGTGCCAGCGGTGCTAGCGAGGACACAGATACGCAGTATTTT
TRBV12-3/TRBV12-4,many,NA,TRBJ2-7,CASTYGGHEQYF,TGTGCCAGCACCTACGGGGGGCACGAGCAGTACTTC
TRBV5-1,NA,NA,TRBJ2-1,CASSLEGRPSVGEQFF,TGCGCCAGCAGCTTGGAGGGGAGGCCTAGCGTTGGTGAGCAGTTCTTC
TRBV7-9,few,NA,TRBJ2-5,CASSFLPRGKETQYF,TGTGCCAGCAGCTTCCTTCCCCGGGGTAAAGAGACCCAGTACTTC
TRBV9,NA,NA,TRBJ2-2,CASSVVDRELFF,TGTGCCAGCAGCGTAGTGGACAGGGAGCTGTTTTTT
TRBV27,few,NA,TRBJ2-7,CASSLSSAYSYEQYF,TGTGCCAGCAGTTTATCCTCGGCGTACTCCTACGAGCAGTACTTC
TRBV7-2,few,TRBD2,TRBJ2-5,CASSSSVAGDGETQYF,TGTGCCAGCAGCTCCTCTGTAGCGGGGGACGGGGAGACCCAGTACTTC
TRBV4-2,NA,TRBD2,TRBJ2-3,CASSQDSTSDDTQYF,TGTGCCAGCAGCCAAGATTCCACTAGCGACGATACGCAGTATTTT
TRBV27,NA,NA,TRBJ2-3,CASRPAGPVDTQYF,TGTGCCAGCAGACCCGCGGGGCCGGTAGATACGCAGTATTTT
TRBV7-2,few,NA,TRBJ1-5,CASSTQSNQPQHF,TGTGCCAGCAGCACGCAGAGCAATCAGCCCCAGCATTTT
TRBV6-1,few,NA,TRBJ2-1,CASAPGNRVANEQFF,TGTGCCAGCGCCCCAGGAAACCGGGTGGCGAATGAGCAGTTCTTC
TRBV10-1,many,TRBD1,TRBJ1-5,CASRPGTGDSNQPQHF,TGCGCCAGCAGACCCGGGACAGGGGATAGCAATCAGCCCCAGCATTTT
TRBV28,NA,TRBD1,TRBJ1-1,CASSFSGQGARTEAFF,TGTGCCAGCAGTTTCAGCGGACAGGGGGCGAGAACTGAAGCTTTCTTT
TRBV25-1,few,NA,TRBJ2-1,CASSSPWGNFMGNEQFF,TGTGCCAGCAGTAGCCCCTGGGGTAACTTTATGGGCAATGAGCAGTTCTTC
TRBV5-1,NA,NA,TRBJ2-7,CASSLLAGPHEQYF,TGCGCCAGCAGCTTGCTGGCCGGTCCCCACGAGCAGTACTTC
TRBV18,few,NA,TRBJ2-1,CASSPQSPGTYNEQFF,TGTGCCAGCTCACCACAGTCGCCAGGGACCTACAATGAGCAGTTCTTC
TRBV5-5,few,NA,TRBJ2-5,CASSSWVTRETQYF,TGTGCCAGCAGCTCGTGGGTGACACGAGAGACCCAGTACTTC
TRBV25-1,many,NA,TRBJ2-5,CASTGWGLETQYF,TGTGCCTCAACGGGATGGGGGTTGGAGACCCAGTACTTC
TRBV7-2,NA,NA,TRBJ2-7,CASSPLRQRTYEQYF,TGTGCCAGCAGCCCATTGCGACAGAGAACATACGAGCAGTACTTC
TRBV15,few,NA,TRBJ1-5,CATSRDSGPGTAHF,TGTGCCACCAGCAGAGATAGTGGGCCAGGGACCGCGCATTTT
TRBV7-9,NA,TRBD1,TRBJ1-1,CASSWTGTKAFF,TGTGCCAGCAGCTGGACAGGGACAAAAGCTTTCTTT
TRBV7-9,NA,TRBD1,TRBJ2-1,CASSFPDRDIEQFF,TGTGCCAGCAGCTTTCCGGACAGGGATATTGAGCAGTTCTTC
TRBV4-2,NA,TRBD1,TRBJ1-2,CASSQGGTGGVRGYTF,TGTGCCAGCAGCCAAGGGGGGACAGGGGGCGTGCGTGGCTACACCTTC
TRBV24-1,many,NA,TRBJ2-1,CATSDPPRTEQFF,TGTGCCACCAGTGATCCCCCCCGCACCGAGCAGTTCTTC
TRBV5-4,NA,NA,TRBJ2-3,CASSMDKRYRTDTQYF,TGTGCCAGCAGCATGGACAAAAGGTATAGGACAGATACGCAGTATTTT